One sample yielded the 13 T cell receptor beta chains listed below, sequenced in a study of CD8+ T cells in alopecia areata (dated by TCRdb to 2016 to 2018). Reading the label with the study, this specimen's time point is: roughly 26 weeks on oral tofacitinib. The treatment or condition label for this specimen denotes: oral pan-JAK inhibitor, 5-10 mg twice daily. The library was made by the immunoSEQ multiplex PCR assay. For TCR sequencing, RNA was extracted from every sample and reverse transcribed into cDNA to serve as template. TCRdb retrieved this table from immuneACCESS and kept in-frame rearrangements only. Not all clones are present; in checked studies, unresolved V genes account for under half, and no reason is known for the remainder. The sample has about 180,000 clones on record, about 48% of them singletons. The leading ten clones occupy approximately 10% of the sample. The specimen was CD8+ T cells sorted from blood, collected at week 24, from a patient treated with tofacitinib. These receptors all stem from a human donor with alopecia areata.

This chain joins TRBV11-2 and TRBJ2-4; 7 bases line up with TRBD2. The CDR3 consists of 13 residues. The germline V gene encodes CDR1 SGHAT and CDR2 FQNNGV. The V gene end was trimmed by 7 bases and the J gene end by 5 bases; junction bases not matched to a gene: 5. CDR3 region: CASTEAGQNIQYF. In nucleotides, the CDR3 is TGTGCCAGCACTGAAGCGGGGCAAAACATTCAGTACTTC.

This chain links TRBV7-9 with TRBJ1-2; possibly TRBD1 for D (5 bases). The V end was cut by 5 bases, the J end by 1 base, with 11 bases between. CDR1 SEHNR and CDR2 FQNEAQ come from the germline V gene (reference sequence). The CDR3 consists of 14 residues. As DNA, the CDR3 is TGTGCCAGCAGCGCGGACACCGTTAACTATGGCTACACCTTC. Amino acid sequence: CASSADTVNYGYTF.

This chain links TRBV2 with TRBJ1-6; D not certain. V was shortened by 2 bases and J by 7 bases, with 12 bases between the two germline ends. Germline values: CDR1 SNHLY, CDR2 FYNNEI. The CDR3 is 15 residues long. CDR3 nucleotides: TGTGCCAGCAGTGAAACCGGCGCGAGGAATTCACCCCTCCACTTT. Protein sequence: CASSETGARNSPLHF.

The chain links TRBV19 to TRBJ2-2; D uncertain. Looked up from germline, CDR1 is LNHDA and CDR2 is SQIVND (reference sequence). This CDR3 is built from 15 residues. Deletions cut 3 bases from V and 5 bases from J, with 13 bases between. The CDR3 DNA sequence: TGTGCCAGTAGTATTGACCCCCGGCGGACCGGGGAGCTGTTTTTT. Its translation: CASSIDPRRTGELFF.

The V call is TRBV5-1, the J call TRBJ2-5; 7 nucleotides align to TRBD1. V trimming: 5 bases; J trimming: 10 bases; junction bases outside the gene matches: 8. The CDR3 sequence is 12 residues long. CDR1 is SGHRS, CDR2 YFSETQ, per germline. CDR3 coding DNA: TGCGCCAGCAGAATAGCAGGGGGTGACCAGTACTTC. It codes for CASRIAGGDQYF.

The chain carries TRBV6-1 and TRBJ1-5, with TRBD1 matching over 9 bases. Germline values: CDR1 MNHNS, CDR2 SASEGT. CDR3 length: 15 residues. Trimming at V came to 4 bases and at J to 7 bases, leaving 8 bases not matched to a gene. CDR3 bases: TGTGCCAGCAGTGCAAGCGGGACAGGGAGGCAGCCCCAGCATTTT. Amino acids: CASSASGTGRQPQHF.

The rearrangement uses TRBV27 and TRBJ1-1; 7 bases line up with TRBD1. Germline CDR1 is MNHEY and CDR2 is SMNVEV (reference sequence). There are 15 residues in the CDR3. The trim removed 7 bases at V and 5 bases at J, leaving 13 bases unmatched. The CDR3 sequence is CASKVRGGKRTEAFF. Written as DNA, the CDR3 is TGTGCCAGCAAAGTAAGAGGGGGCAAGAGGACTGAAGCTTTCTTT.

This chain links TRBV27 with TRBJ2-3; D may match TRBD1 or TRBD2 (5 bases each). There are 14 residues in the CDR3. CDR1 MNHEY and CDR2 SMNVEV come from the germline V gene (reference sequence). V gave up 5 bases and J gave up 2 bases, with 11 bases separating them. The CDR3 nucleotides are TGTGCCAGCAGTGTGGGGGAGCCCACAGATACGCAGTATTTT. As protein: CASSVGEPTDTQYF.

This clone was seen once. The chain combines TRBV7-3 with TRBJ1-1; tentatively, D is TRBD1 (5 bases). Germline values: CDR1 SGHTA, CDR2 FQGTGA. Deletions cut 5 bases from V and 2 bases from J, with 15 bases between. The length of the CDR3 is 15 residues. The DNA for the CDR3 is TGTGCCAGCAGCCGATTCGTGGGGGGTAACACTGAAGCTTTCTTT. This sequence encodes CASSRFVGGNTEAFF.

As regards this clone: Additional DNA sequences in this sample encode the identical CDR3. The V and J genes are TRBV19 and TRBJ1-5; no reliable D call. The germline V gene encodes CDR1 LNHDA and CDR2 SQIVND (reference sequence). Trimming took off 3 bases at V and 0 bases at J, with 9 bases between the two ends. CDR3 length equals 15 residues. The CDR3 bases are TGTGCCAGTAGTATCGCCCCGTATAGCAATCAGCCCCAGCATTTT. This gives the protein CASSIAPYSNQPQHF.

The chain recombines TRBV29-1 with TRBJ2-1; no reliable D call. Germline CDR1 is SQVTM and CDR2 is ANQGSEA. The CDR3 contains 12 residues. The V end was cut by 3 bases, the J end by 5 bases, with 8 bases between. The DNA of the CDR3 is TGCAGCGTTGATAGGACGAACAATGAGCAGTTCTTC. This sequence encodes CSVDRTNNEQFF.

The chain has TRBV4-3 and TRBJ1-4; D is ambiguous. This CDR3 has 13 residues. The germline gives CDR1 LGHNA, CDR2 YSLEER. Trimming took off 0 bases at V and 5 bases at J, with 4 bases between the two ends. CDR3 bases: TGCGCCAGCAGCCAAGATCGAAATGAAAAACTGTTTTTT. Protein sequence: CASSQDRNEKLFF.

The chain links TRBV7-2 to TRBJ1-2, with a weak D call TRBD1 (5 bases). Germline assignment: CDR1 SGHTA and CDR2 FQGNSA. Between the trimmed V and J ends, which lost 8 bases and 6 bases, there was a span of 19 bases. The length of the CDR3 is 14 residues. CDR3 sequence (DNA): TGTGCCAGCCCGACCGGGGGTTGGGCGAATGGCTACACCTTC. Protein: CASPTGGWANGYTF.